The 22 T cell receptor beta chains given below trace back to one sample, sequenced in a study of blood T cells in healthy people across ages. Primers used in a second PCR of roughly 7 to 11 cycles were a sample-barcoded 5' primer and a J-beta primer mix. TCRdb called the 5' RACE reads again in MiXCR, with one record for every CDR3 protein. The table has about 780,000 distinct CDR3 sequences, approximately 67% seen once. Input material: blood. The receptors stem from a man aged 25-45 years in good health.

V and J are TRBV12-3 or TRBV12-4 and TRBJ2-5; the D call may be TRBD1 or TRBD2 (5 bases each). The CDR3 loop spans 14 amino acids. V was trimmed by 5 bases and J by 4 bases, leaving 14 bases between them. The CDR3 DNA reads TGTGCCAGCAGTACAGGACGGGGCACAGAGACCCAGTACTTC. Encoded protein: CASSTGRGTETQYF.

The CDR3 loop is CASSSQGTGVTQETQYF. Here the CDR3 DNA reads TGTGCCAGCAGCTCCCAGGGCACAGGGGTAACACAAGAGACCCAGTACTTC. This rearrangement joins TRBV7-9 to TRBJ2-5; 7 bases match TRBD1. J was trimmed by 2 bases and V by 4 bases; bases with no gene match: 13. CDR3 length equals 17 residues. The germline gives CDR1 SEHNR, CDR2 FQNEAQ (reference sequence).

The count of this clonotype is one. The rearrangement joins TRBV15 to TRBJ2-7; TRBD1 matches at 7 bases. The CDR3 contains 12 residues. The V segment lost 5 bases and the J segment 3 bases; nucleotides outside the gene matches: 1. Germline-derived CDR1 and CDR2 are LNHNV and YYDKDF (reference sequence). CDR3 nucleotides: TGTGCCACCAGCGGACAGGACTACGAGCAGTACTTC. Its protein is CATSGQDYEQYF.

The CDR3 region has the DNA TGTGCCAGCACCATAAGCGGGGGCCTCCTCTACGAGCAGTACTTC. Residues: CASTISGGLLYEQYF. J is TRBJ2-7 and V is TRBV7-9; 8 nucleotides line up with TRBD2. Trimming cost V 7 bases and J 3 bases; bases outside gene matches: 11. The CDR3 consists of 15 residues. CDR1 is SEHNR, CDR2 FQNEAQ, per germline (reference sequence).

The sample holds a few counts of this clonotype. This rearrangement joins TRBV10-2 to TRBJ2-6; the D gene is possibly TRBD2 (5 bases). In germline, CDR1 is WSHSY, CDR2 SAAADI. The V end was cut by 0 bases, the J end by 9 bases, with 15 bases between. The CDR3 length is 16 residues. The CDR3 loop reads CASSESFGGSGNVLTF. The CDR3 DNA reads TGCGCCAGCAGTGAGTCTTTCGGAGGTTCCGGCAACGTCCTGACTTTC.

This clonotype turned up a few times. The V gene is TRBV9, the J gene TRBJ2-7; no reliable D call. Deletions cut 0 bases from V and 2 bases from J, with 15 bases between. The CDR3 covers 16 residues. From germline, CDR1 is SGDLS and CDR2 YYNGEE. The DNA of the CDR3 is TGTGCCAGCAGCGTAGAAGTTAGAGCAGAACCCTACGAGCAGTACTTC. It is translated as CASSVEVRAEPYEQYF.

On this clonotype: Germline is not matched at one junction end, which may reflect a read error. The chain carries TRBV27 and TRBJ2-4; 9 nucleotides agree with TRBD1. The CDR3 is 15 residues long. Germline CDR1 MNHEY, CDR2 SMNVEV (reference sequence). CDR3 sequence (DNA): TGTGTCAGCAGAGACCAGGGACAGGGAGTGAACATTCAGTACTTC. It codes for CVSRDQGQGVNIQYF.

There are many counts of this clonotype. The chain carries TRBV20-1 and TRBJ2-7, with D hard to call. This CDR3 comprises 14 residues. Trimming removed 1 base from V and 3 bases from J, with 13 bases in between. CDR1 is DFQATT and CDR2 is SNEGSKA in the germline V gene (reference sequence). The CDR3 DNA reads TGCAGTGCTAGAGGGTTGGGGTCTGGCTACGAGCAGTACTTC. The encoded protein is CSARGLGSGYEQYF.

The chain couples TRBV4-1 to TRBJ1-2, with no clear D. This CDR3 contains 14 residues. Germline CDR1 MGHRA, CDR2 YSYEKL. Trimming removed 0 bases from V and 0 bases from J, with 5 bases in between. The CDR3 bases are TGCGCCAGCAGCCAAGAAGGTACTAACTATGGCTACACCTTC. This sequence encodes CASSQEGTNYGYTF.

This chain uses TRBV9 with TRBJ1-6; possible D gene TRBD1, 5 bases. Deletions cut 6 bases from V and 7 bases from J, with 20 bases between. This CDR3 comprises 16 residues. The germline V gene has CDR1 SGDLS and CDR2 YYNGEE. In DNA, the CDR3 is TGTGCCAGCACCGATGGGGTGGGACGGCGGAATTCACCCCTCCACTTT. Its protein product is CASTDGVGRRNSPLHF.

The table lists this clonotype with a few counts. The rearrangement links TRBV14 to TRBJ2-5; tentatively, D is TRBD2 (6 bases). Germline values: CDR1 SGHDN, CDR2 FVKESK. V was clipped by 4 bases and J by 7 bases, with 16 bases between them. This CDR3 is built from 14 residues. This CDR3 is CASSPGLARGTQYF. DNA for the CDR3: TGTGCCAGCAGCCCGGGACTTGCACGGGGGACCCAGTACTTC.

V and J are TRBV11-2 and TRBJ2-1; 7 nucleotides match TRBD2. The CDR3 spans 15 residues. The ends lost 1 base at V and 9 bases at J; junction bases unmatched: 9. Germline V gene sequence: CDR1 SGHAT, CDR2 FQNNGV. CDR3 sequence reads: CASSLVLRLAGEQFF. The CDR3 bases are TGTGCCAGCAGCTTAGTCCTCCGACTAGCCGGTGAGCAGTTCTTC.

This chain uses TRBV29-1 with TRBJ2-5; TRBD2 matches at 10 bases. The closer fit of TRBJ2-7 to the DNA end suggests the J call may be wrong. Germline V gives CDR1 SQVTM, CDR2 ANQGSEA. The CDR3 length is 13 residues. This CDR3 reads CSVGPSGGYEQYF. The CDR3 coding sequence is TGCAGCGTGGGTCCTAGCGGGGGCTACGAGCAGTACTTC.

The chain has TRBV7-8 and TRBJ2-7; TRBD1 matches 8 bases. The V gene's germline CDR1 is SGHVS and CDR2 FQNEAQ. V lost 1 base to trimming and J lost 7 bases; unmatched junction nucleotides: 6. This CDR3 region has 14 residues. The CDR3 DNA reads TGTGCCAGCAGCTTAGGCTGGACAGGGCAAGAGCAGTACTTC. Amino acid sequence: CASSLGWTGQEQYF.

The sample holds a few counts of this clonotype. V and J are TRBV29-1 and TRBJ2-1; 8 nucleotides align to TRBD1. CDR3 length: 14 residues. Germline V CDR1 and CDR2: SQVTM, ANQGSEA. V lost 0 bases to trimming and J lost 5 bases; unmatched junction nucleotides: 3. CDR3 protein: CSVEEGQENNEQFF. The DNA for the CDR3 is TGCAGCGTTGAAGAGGGACAGGAGAACAATGAGCAGTTCTTC.

The rearrangement uses TRBV4-2 and TRBJ1-6, with no clear D. Per germline, CDR1 LGHNA and CDR2 YNFKEQ. This CDR3 has 12 amino acids. The V gene lost 8 bases and the J gene lost 1 base, with 3 bases spanning the gap. This CDR3 is CASASYNSPLHF. CDR3 DNA sequence: TGTGCCAGCGCGTCCTATAATTCACCCCTCCACTTT.

The rearrangement joins TRBV3-1 to TRBJ1-2; 7 bases agree with TRBD1. In germline, CDR1 is LGHDT, CDR2 YNNKEL (reference sequence). This CDR3 comprises 15 residues. With V trimmed by 0 bases and J by 7 bases, 8 bases remained unmatched. Written as DNA, the CDR3 is TGTGCCAGCAGCCAAGATGCTACAGGGGATAGTGGCTACACCTTC. Its protein is CASSQDATGDSGYTF.

The chain couples TRBV2 to TRBJ2-7; perhaps TRBD2 as D (5 bases). Per germline, CDR1 SNHLY and CDR2 FYNNEI. This CDR3 comprises 12 residues. V gave up 4 bases and J gave up 3 bases, with 7 bases separating them. CDR3 region: CASSGGRYEQYF. CDR3 sequence (DNA): TGTGCCAGCAGTGGAGGGCGCTACGAGCAGTACTTC.

The chain joins TRBV10-3 to TRBJ2-3; D possibly uses TRBD1 or TRBD2 (6 bases each). Germline CDR1 reads ENHRY; CDR2 reads SYGVKD. V lost 6 bases, J lost 3 bases, and 16 bases lay in between. The CDR3 is made up of 15 amino acids. The CDR3 DNA sequence: TGTGCCATCAGCCCCACGGGGGCGGGGACAGATACGCAGTATTTT. It codes for CAISPTGAGTDTQYF.

The sample holds a few counts of this clonotype. This chain uses TRBV9 with TRBJ2-7; D is perhaps TRBD1 or TRBD2 (7 bases each). The germline V gene has CDR1 SGDLS and CDR2 YYNGEE. V shed 3 bases and J shed 0 bases, with 16 bases lying between them. The CDR3 is made up of 16 amino acids. CDR3 residues: CASSEGGDSRSYEQYF. CDR3 sequence (DNA): TGTGCCAGCAGCGAGGGGGGGGACAGTCGCTCCTACGAGCAGTACTTC.

The chain employs TRBV4-2 and TRBJ2-4, with D possibly matching TRBD1 (5 bases). The J call may be faulty, since TRBJ2-7 better matches the DNA end. From germline, CDR1 is LGHNA and CDR2 YNFKEQ. The CDR3 is 15 amino acids. CDR3 in DNA: TGTGCCAGCAGCCAAGGTAGGTCAGGGACCTACGAGCAGTACTTC. This encodes CASSQGRSGTYEQYF.

The chain recombines TRBV11-2 with TRBJ1-4; 9 bases fit TRBD1. This CDR3 has 14 amino acids. V shed 5 bases, J shed 8 bases, and the junction held 6 bases outside the gene matches. Germline V gene lookup returns CDR1 SGHAT and CDR2 FQNNGV. The DNA for the CDR3 is TGTGCCAGCAGCCGGACAGGGGAAGGGGAAAAACTGTTTTTT. Translating it yields CASSRTGEGEKLFF.